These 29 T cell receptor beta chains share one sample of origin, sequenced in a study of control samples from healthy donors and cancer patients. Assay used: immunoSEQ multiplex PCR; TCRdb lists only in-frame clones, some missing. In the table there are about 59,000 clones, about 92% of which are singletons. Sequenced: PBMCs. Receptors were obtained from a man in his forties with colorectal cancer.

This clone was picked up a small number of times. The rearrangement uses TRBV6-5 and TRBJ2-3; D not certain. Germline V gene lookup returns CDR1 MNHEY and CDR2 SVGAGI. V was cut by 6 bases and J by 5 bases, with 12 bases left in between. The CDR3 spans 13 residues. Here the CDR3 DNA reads TGTGCCAGCAGCCTTGTGGCAGTAGATACGCAGTATTTT. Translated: CASSLVAVDTQYF.

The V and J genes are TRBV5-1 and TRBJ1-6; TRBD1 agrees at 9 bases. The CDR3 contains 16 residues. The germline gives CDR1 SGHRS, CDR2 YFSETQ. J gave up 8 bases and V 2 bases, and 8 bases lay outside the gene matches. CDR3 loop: CASSFSPDRGYSPLHF. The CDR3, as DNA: TGCGCCAGCAGCTTTTCTCCGGACAGGGGATATTCACCCCTCCACTTT.

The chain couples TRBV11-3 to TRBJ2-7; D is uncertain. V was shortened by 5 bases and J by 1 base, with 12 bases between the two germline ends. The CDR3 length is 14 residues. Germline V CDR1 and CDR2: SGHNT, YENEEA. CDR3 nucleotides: TGTGCCAGCAGCCCCCCGTTGGTGTCCTACGAGCAGTACTTC. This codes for CASSPPLVSYEQYF.

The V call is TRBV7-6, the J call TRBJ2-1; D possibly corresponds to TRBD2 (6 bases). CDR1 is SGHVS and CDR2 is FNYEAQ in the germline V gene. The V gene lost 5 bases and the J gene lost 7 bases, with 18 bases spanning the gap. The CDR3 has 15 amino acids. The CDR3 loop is CASSPTGSLANEQFF. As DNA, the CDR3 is TGTGCCAGCAGCCCGACCGGGAGTCTTGCGAATGAGCAGTTCTTC.

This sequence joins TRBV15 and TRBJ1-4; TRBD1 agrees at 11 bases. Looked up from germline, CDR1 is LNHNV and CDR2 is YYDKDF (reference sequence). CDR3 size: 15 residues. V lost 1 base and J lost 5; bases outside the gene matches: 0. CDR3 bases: TGTGCCACCAGCAGAGGGACAGGGGGCAATGAAAAACTGTTTTTT. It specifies CATSRGTGGNEKLFF. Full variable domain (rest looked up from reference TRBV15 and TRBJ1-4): DAMVIQNPRYQVTQFGKPVTLSCSQTLNHNVMYWYQQKSSQAPKLLFHYYDKDFNNEADTPDNFQSRRPNTSFCFLDIRSPGLGDTAMYLCATSRGTGGNEKLFFGSGTQLSVL.

In DNA form, the CDR3 reads TGTGCCAGCAGAGCGGCAGCGAATCAGCCCCAGCATTTT. Protein: CASRAAANQPQHF. This chain joins TRBV7-9 and TRBJ1-5; D remains ambiguous. CDR1 and CDR2 (germline): SEHNR, FQNEAQ (reference sequence). Trimming cost V 6 bases and J 4 bases, with 10 bases left between them. This CDR3 has 13 residues.

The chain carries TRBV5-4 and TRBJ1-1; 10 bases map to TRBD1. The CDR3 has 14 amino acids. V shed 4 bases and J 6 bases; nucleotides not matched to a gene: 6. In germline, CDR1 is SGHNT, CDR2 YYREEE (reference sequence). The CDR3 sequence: CASSPGQGKAEAFF. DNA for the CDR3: TGTGCCAGCAGCCCGGGACAGGGGAAGGCTGAAGCTTTCTTT.

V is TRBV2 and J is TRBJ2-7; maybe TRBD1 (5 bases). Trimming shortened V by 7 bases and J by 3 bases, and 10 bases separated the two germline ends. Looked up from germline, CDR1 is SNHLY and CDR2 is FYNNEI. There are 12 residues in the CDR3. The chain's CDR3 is CASKMQGYEQYF. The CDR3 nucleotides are TGTGCCAGCAAGATGCAGGGCTACGAGCAGTACTTC.

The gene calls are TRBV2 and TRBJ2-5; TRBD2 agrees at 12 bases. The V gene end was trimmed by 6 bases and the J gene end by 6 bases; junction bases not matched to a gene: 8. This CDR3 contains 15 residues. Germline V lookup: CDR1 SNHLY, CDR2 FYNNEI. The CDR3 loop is CASSGTSGSGQTQYF. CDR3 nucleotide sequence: TGTGCCAGCAGCGGGACTAGCGGGTCGGGACAGACCCAGTACTTC.

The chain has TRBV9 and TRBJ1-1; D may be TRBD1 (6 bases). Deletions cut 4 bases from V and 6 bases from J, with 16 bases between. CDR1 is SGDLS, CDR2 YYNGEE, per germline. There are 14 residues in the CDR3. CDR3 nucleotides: TGTGCCAGCAGCTCAAGGACAGATACCCCTGAAGCTTTCTTT. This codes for CASSSRTDTPEAFF.

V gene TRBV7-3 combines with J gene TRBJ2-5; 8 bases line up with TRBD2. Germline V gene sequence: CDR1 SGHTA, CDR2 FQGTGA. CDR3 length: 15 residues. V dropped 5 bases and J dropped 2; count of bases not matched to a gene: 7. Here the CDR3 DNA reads TGTGCCAGCAGCCTAGGCGGGACTAGACAAGAGACCCAGTACTTC. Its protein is CASSLGGTRQETQYF.

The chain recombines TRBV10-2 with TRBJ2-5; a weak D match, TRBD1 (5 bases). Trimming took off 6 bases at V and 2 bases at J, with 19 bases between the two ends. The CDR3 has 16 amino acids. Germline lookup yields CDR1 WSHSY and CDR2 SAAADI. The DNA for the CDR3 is TGCGCCAGCAGATACACGTCGCAGGGCGGACAAGAGACCCAGTACTTC. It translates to CASRYTSQGGQETQYF.

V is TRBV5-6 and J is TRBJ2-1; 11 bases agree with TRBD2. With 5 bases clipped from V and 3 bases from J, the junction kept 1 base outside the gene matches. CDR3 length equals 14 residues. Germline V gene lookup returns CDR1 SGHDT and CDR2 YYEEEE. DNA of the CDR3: TGTGCCAGCAGGGGACTAGCGGACTACAATGAGCAGTTCTTC. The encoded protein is CASRGLADYNEQFF.

Written as DNA, the CDR3 is TGTGCCTGGAGTGTAAGGGACAGGGGGCCGTTAAACACTGAAGCTTTCTTT. Amino acid sequence: CAWSVRDRGPLNTEAFF. V and J are TRBV30 and TRBJ1-1, with 12 bases that match TRBD1. The ends lost 0 bases at V and 2 bases at J; junction bases unmatched: 7. CDR3 length equals 17 residues. From germline, CDR1 is GTSNPN and CDR2 SVGIG (reference sequence).

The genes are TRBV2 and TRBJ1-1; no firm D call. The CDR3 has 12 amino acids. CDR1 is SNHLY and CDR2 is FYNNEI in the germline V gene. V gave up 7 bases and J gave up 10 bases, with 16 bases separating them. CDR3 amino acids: CASTHLGSGAFF. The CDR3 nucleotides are TGTGCCAGCACCCATTTGGGATCCGGAGCTTTCTTT.

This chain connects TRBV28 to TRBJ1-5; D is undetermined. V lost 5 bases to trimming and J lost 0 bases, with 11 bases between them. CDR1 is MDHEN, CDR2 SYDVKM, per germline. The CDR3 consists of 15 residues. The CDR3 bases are TGTGCCAGCAGTGTTCCGGGGAATAGCAATCAGCCCCAGCATTTT. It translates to CASSVPGNSNQPQHF.

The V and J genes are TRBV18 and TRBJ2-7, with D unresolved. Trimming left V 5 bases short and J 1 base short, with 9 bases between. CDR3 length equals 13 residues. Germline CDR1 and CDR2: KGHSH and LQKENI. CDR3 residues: CASSVTVSYEQYF. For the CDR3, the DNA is TGTGCCAGCTCAGTTACAGTTTCCTACGAGCAGTACTTC.

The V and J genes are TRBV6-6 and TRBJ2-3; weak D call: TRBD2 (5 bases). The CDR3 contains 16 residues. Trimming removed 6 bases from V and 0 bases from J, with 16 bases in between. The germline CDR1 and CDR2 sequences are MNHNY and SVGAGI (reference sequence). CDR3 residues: CASRALTRTSTDTQYF. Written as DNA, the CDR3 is TGTGCCAGCAGAGCCCTGACTCGGACTAGCACAGATACGCAGTATTTT.

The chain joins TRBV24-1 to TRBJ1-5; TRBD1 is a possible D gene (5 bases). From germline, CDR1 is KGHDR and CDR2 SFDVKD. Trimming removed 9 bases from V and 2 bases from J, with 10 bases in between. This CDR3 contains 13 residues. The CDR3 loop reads CATAGTGNQPQHF. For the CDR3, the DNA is TGTGCCACCGCCGGGACGGGCAATCAGCCCCAGCATTTT.

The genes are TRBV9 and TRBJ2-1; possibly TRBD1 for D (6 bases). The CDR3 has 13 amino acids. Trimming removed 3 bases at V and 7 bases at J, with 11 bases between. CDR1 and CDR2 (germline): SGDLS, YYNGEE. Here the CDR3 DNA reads TGTGCCAGCAGCGCTTTCACAGGGAATGAGCAGTTCTTC. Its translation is CASSAFTGNEQFF.

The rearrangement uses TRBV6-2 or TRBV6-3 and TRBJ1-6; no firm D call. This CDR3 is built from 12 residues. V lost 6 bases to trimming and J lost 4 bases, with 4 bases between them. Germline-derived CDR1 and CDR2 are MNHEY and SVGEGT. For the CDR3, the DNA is TGTGCCAGCAGCCGTTATAATTCACCCCTCCACTTT. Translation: CASSRYNSPLHF.

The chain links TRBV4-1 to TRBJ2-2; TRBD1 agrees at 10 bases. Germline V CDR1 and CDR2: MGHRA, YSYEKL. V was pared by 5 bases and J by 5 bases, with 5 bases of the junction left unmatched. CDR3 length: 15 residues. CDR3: CASSLGTGVTGELFF. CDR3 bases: TGCGCCAGCAGCTTAGGGACAGGGGTAACCGGGGAGCTGTTTTTT.

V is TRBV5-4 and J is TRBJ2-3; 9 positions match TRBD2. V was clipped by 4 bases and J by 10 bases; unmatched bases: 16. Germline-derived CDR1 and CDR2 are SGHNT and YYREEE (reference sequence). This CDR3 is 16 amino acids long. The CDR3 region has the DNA TGTGCCAGCAGCACTCCTAGCGGGGACCTCATCCGGGCGCAGTATTTT. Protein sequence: CASSTPSGDLIRAQYF.

This CDR3 reads CASSARRRPGGPMTSSYEQYF. CDR3 in DNA: TGTGCCAGCAGCGCCCGGCGCCGCCCGGGGGGGCCTATGACTAGCTCCTACGAGCAGTACTTC. V usage is TRBV9 and J usage is TRBJ2-7; TRBD2 agrees at 8 bases. Germline-derived CDR1 and CDR2 are SGDLS and YYNGEE. The CDR3 contains 21 residues. V was clipped by 3 bases and J by 0 bases; unmatched bases: 23. Supplemented by reference TRBV9 and TRBJ2-7, the full variable domain reads DSGVTQTPKHLITATGQRVTLRCSPRSGDLSVYWYQQSLDQGLQFLIQYYNGEERAKGNILERFSAQQFPDLHSELNLSSLELGDSALYFCASSARRRPGGPMTSSYEQYFGPGTRLTVT.

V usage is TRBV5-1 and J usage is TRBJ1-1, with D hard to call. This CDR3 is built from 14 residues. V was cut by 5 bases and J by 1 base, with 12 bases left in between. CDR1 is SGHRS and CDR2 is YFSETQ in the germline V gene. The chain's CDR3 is CASRSDAWNTEAFF. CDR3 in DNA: TGCGCCAGCAGGTCGGACGCTTGGAACACTGAAGCTTTCTTT.

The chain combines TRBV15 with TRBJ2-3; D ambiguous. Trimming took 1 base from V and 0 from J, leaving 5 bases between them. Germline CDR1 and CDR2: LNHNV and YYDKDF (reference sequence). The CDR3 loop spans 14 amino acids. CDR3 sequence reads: CATSRAWSTDTQYF. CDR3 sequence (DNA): TGTGCCACCAGCAGAGCTTGGAGCACAGATACGCAGTATTTT.

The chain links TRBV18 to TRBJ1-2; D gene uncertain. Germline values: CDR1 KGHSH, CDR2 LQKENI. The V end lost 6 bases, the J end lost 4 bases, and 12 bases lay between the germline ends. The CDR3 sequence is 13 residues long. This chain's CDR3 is CASSPDILYGYTF. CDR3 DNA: TGTGCCAGCTCCCCCGACATCCTCTATGGCTACACCTTC.

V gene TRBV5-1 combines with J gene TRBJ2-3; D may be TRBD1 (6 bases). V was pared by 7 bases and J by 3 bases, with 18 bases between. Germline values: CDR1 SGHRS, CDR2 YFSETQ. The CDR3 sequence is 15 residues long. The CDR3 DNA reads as TGCGCCAGCGTACCTACTACCCAGGGGACAGATACGCAGTATTTT. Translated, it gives CASVPTTQGTDTQYF.

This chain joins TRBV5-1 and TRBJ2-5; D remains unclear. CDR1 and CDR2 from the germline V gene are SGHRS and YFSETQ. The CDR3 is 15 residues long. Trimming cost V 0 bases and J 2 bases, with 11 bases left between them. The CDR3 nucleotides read TGCGCCAGCAGCTTGGGAAGCGTGGGGCAAGAGACCCAGTACTTC. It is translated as CASSLGSVGQETQYF.